A selection of T cell receptor beta chains follows, all from one sample in a study of cytomegalovirus exposure and HLA in healthy donors. TCRdb's table, derived via immunoSEQ multiplex PCR, lists solely in-frame clones and lacks some. The table records 110,000 to 150,000 clones, 73% of them present only once. Specimen: PBMCs. The receptors shown here come from a woman between 35 and 50 years old in good health and CMV-seronegative. CDR3s include the opening cysteine and the closing phenylalanine or tryptophan. A D gene is named only where the DNA matches it firmly. Expanded clones get a size class; other rows say once, few or many, or leave the size out.

few	TRBV6-5	TRBJ2-7	-	CASSSPVYEQYF	TGTGCCAGCAGTTCTCCAGTCTACGAGCAGTACTTC
-	TRBV5-1	TRBJ2-5	TRBD1	CASSRDRGRGETQYF	TGCGCCAGCAGCCGGGACAGGGGGCGAGGGGAGACCCAGTACTTC
-	TRBV4-1	TRBJ2-1	TRBD2	CASSQGTRSANEQFF	TGCGCCAGCAGCCAAGGGACTAGATCGGCCAATGAGCAGTTCTTC
-	TRBV29-1	TRBJ1-3	-	CSVVLGGSGNTIYF	TGCAGCGTTGTCCTTGGAGGCTCTGGAAACACCATATATTTT
-	TRBV7-2	TRBJ2-1	TRBD2	CASRGTSGGTFYNEQFF	TGTGCCAGCAGAGGGACTAGCGGGGGGACTTTTTACAATGAGCAGTTCTTC
-	TRBV7-2	TRBJ1-4	-	CASSGQGRGNEKLFF	TGTGCCAGCAGCGGCCAAGGGCGAGGGAATGAAAAACTGTTTTTT
once	TRBV7-8	TRBJ1-5	-	CASSRSTQPQHF	TGTGCCAGCAGCCGGAGCACCCAGCCCCAGCATTTT
-	TRBV13	TRBJ2-3	TRBD2	CASTLAGGPDTQYF	TGTGCCAGCACCTTAGCGGGGGGCCCAGATACGCAGTATTTT
-	TRBV6-1	TRBJ1-6	TRBD1	CASSDLGQGRSPLHF	TGTGCCAGCAGTGACTTAGGACAGGGGAGGTCACCCCTCCACTTT
-	TRBV5-1	TRBJ2-3	-	CASTGDEGTDTQYF	TGCGCCAGCACGGGGGATGAAGGCACAGATACGCAGTATTTT
-	TRBV5-1	TRBJ1-3	TRBD1	CASSLSGGFGNTIYF	TGCGCCAGCAGCTTGTCAGGGGGCTTTGGAAACACCATATATTTT
-	TRBV18	TRBJ2-1	TRBD2	CASSLAGFSYNEQFF	TGTGCCAGCTCGCTAGCGGGATTCTCCTACAATGAGCAGTTCTTC
-	TRBV9	TRBJ1-2	-	CASSVNPFVYGYTF	TGTGCCAGCAGCGTAAATCCTTTTGTCTATGGCTACACCTTC
-	TRBV4-1	TRBJ1-2	-	CASSQVRGPTNYGYTF	TGCGCCAGCAGCCAAGTCAGGGGCCCTACTAACTATGGCTACACCTTC
-	TRBV7-2	TRBJ1-1	-	CASSLYSGTEAFF	TGTGCCAGCAGCTTGTATTCAGGTACTGAAGCTTTCTTT
-	TRBV7-2	TRBJ2-2	TRBD2	CASSLQTGGGTGELFF	TGTGCCAGCAGCCTTCAAACGGGGGGAGGCACCGGGGAGCTGTTTTTT
-	TRBV27	TRBJ1-5	TRBD1	CASYPSGGHQPQHF	TGTGCCAGCTATCCCTCAGGGGGTCATCAGCCCCAGCATTTT
-	TRBV19	TRBJ1-6	TRBD1	CASSSDRGNSPLHF	TGTGCCAGTAGTAGTGACAGGGGTAATTCACCCCTCCACTTT
-	TRBV11-2	TRBJ2-3	-	CASSPTDTQYF	TGTGCCAGCAGCCCTACAGATACGCAGTATTTT
-	TRBV27	TRBJ2-2	-	CASSPRTATGELFF	TGTGCCAGCAGTCCGCGGACAGCCACCGGGGAGCTGTTTTTT
-	TRBV19	TRBJ1-5	TRBD1	CASSTYLGQGSNQPQHF	TGTGCCAGTAGTACCTACTTGGGACAGGGGAGCAATCAGCCCCAGCATTTT
-	TRBV7-9	TRBJ1-5	TRBD1	CASSLMDRGQPQHF	TGTGCCAGCAGCTTGATGGACAGGGGACAGCCCCAGCATTTT
once	TRBV6-5	TRBJ2-1	-	CASRARERNEQFF	TGTGCCAGCAGAGCCCGGGAGCGCAATGAGCAGTTCTTC
-	TRBV7-6	TRBJ2-7	-	CASSLGAGYEQYF	TGTGCCAGCAGCTTGGGGGCAGGCTACGAGCAGTACTTC
once	TRBV7-9	TRBJ2-7	TRBD1	CASSLGQGAYEQYF	TGTGCCAGCAGCTTAGGACAGGGGGCCTACGAGCAGTACTTC
-	TRBV5-1	TRBJ1-1	-	CASSYDSPLITEAFF	TGCGCCAGCAGCTACGACAGCCCGTTAATCACTGAAGCTTTCTTT
-	TRBV6-5	TRBJ2-1	TRBD2	CASSLGLADSNEQFF	TGTGCCAGCAGCCTAGGACTAGCGGACTCTAATGAGCAGTTCTTC
few	TRBV7-9	TRBJ1-1	-	CASMEGNTEAFF	TGTGCCAGCATGGAGGGGAACACTGAAGCTTTCTTT
-	TRBV28	TRBJ1-5	-	CASSLLLRGNQPQHF	TGTGCCAGCAGTTTACTACTTCGGGGCAATCAGCCCCAGCATTTT
-	TRBV7-9	TRBJ2-1	-	CASSLGGHSYNEQFF	TGTGCCAGCAGCTTAGGCGGTCATTCCTACAATGAGCAGTTCTTC
once	TRBV14	TRBJ2-1	TRBD2	CASSPPTSGGSYNEQFF	TGTGCCAGCAGCCCCCCCACTAGCGGGGGTTCCTACAATGAGCAGTTCTTC
-	TRBV7-9	TRBJ2-1	TRBD2	CASSLNGGGYNEQFF	TGTGCCAGCAGCTTAAATGGCGGGGGGTACAATGAGCAGTTCTTC
-	TRBV5-1	TRBJ2-2	-	CAKYRTPNTGELFF	TGCGCCAAATACAGGACACCGAACACCGGGGAGCTGTTTTTT
-	TRBV7-2	TRBJ2-3	-	CASSLRVGYTDTQYF	TGTGCCAGCAGTCTTCGGGTAGGCTACACAGATACGCAGTATTTT
-	TRBV6-7	TRBJ2-2	-	CASSYGGLGTGELFF	TGTGCCAGCAGTTACGGAGGACTCGGCACCGGGGAGCTGTTTTTT
-	TRBV7-8	TRBJ2-3	-	CASSFGGASTDTQYF	TGTGCCAGCAGCTTCGGCGGGGCTAGCACAGATACGCAGTATTTT
-	TRBV29-1	TRBJ1-2	TRBD1	CSALDRGFFDYGYTF	TGCAGCGCCCTGGACAGGGGTTTTTTCGACTATGGCTACACCTTC
-	TRBV5-6	TRBJ1-6	-	CASSTTTVPLHF	TGTGCCAGCAGTACGACCACAGTACCCCTCCACTTT
-	TRBV16	TRBJ2-1	TRBD2	CASSQSRGIGDEQFF	TGTGCCAGCAGCCAATCGCGGGGGATAGGGGATGAGCAGTTCTTC
few	TRBV4-1	TRBJ1-1	-	CASSQDVGPGAFF	TGCGCCAGCAGCCAAGACGTGGGGCCCGGAGCTTTCTTT
few	TRBV28	TRBJ1-5	-	CASSLGQPNQPQHF	TGTGCCAGCAGTTTAGGACAGCCCAATCAGCCCCAGCATTTT
few	TRBV9	TRBJ1-1	-	CASSVDGGMRTEAFF	TGTGCCAGCAGCGTAGATGGAGGGATGAGGACTGAAGCTTTCTTT
-	TRBV2	TRBJ1-3	-	CASSEQSSSGNTIYF	TGTGCCAGCAGTGAGCAGTCAAGCTCTGGAAACACCATATATTTT
few	TRBV6-1	TRBJ1-5	-	CASSDSLYSNQPQHF	TGTGCCAGCAGTGATAGTCTCTATAGCAATCAGCCCCAGCATTTT
once	TRBV4-1	TRBJ2-1	-	CASSQEGGNEQFF	TGCGCCAGCAGCCAAGAGGGGGGAAATGAGCAGTTCTTC
once	TRBV4-1	TRBJ2-2	TRBD2	CASSPTRLAGDTGELFF	TGCGCCAGCAGCCCTACTCGACTAGCGGGGGACACCGGGGAGCTGTTTTTT
-	TRBV15	TRBJ2-2	-	CATSTKSSNTGELFF	TGTGCCACCAGCACTAAGTCCTCGAACACCGGGGAGCTGTTTTTT
-	TRBV7-9	TRBJ1-2	-	CASSERGGETGYTF	TGTGCCAGCAGTGAAAGAGGGGGTGAGACGGGCTACACCTTC
-	TRBV15	TRBJ1-1	-	CATSSQGSTEAFF	TGTGCCACCAGCAGCCAGGGGAGCACTGAAGCTTTCTTT
-	TRBV2	TRBJ2-3	-	CASSVLFRTDTQYF	TGTGCCAGCAGTGTATTGTTTAGAACGGATACGCAGTATTTT
few	TRBV6-1	TRBJ1-4	TRBD1	CASSDSNLRGLNEKLFF	TGTGCCAGCAGTGATTCCAATCTCAGGGGGCTTAATGAAAAACTGTTTTTT
-	TRBV19	TRBJ1-1	TRBD1	CASRPDRGAAFF	TGTGCCAGTAGACCTGACAGGGGGGCAGCTTTCTTT
-	TRBV7-3	TRBJ1-5	-	CASSAPGQNSNQPQHF	TGTGCCAGCAGCGCCCCGGGACAAAATAGCAATCAGCCCCAGCATTTT
-	TRBV15	TRBJ1-3	TRBD1	CATSRDRGQGSSGNTIYF	TGTGCCACCAGCAGAGATAGGGGGCAGGGGTCCAGTGGAAACACCATATATTTT
-	TRBV7-2	TRBJ1-1	-	CASSSQRNTEAFF	TGTGCCAGCAGCTCACAGAGAAACACTGAAGCTTTCTTT
once	TRBV5-1	TRBJ2-7	TRBD2	CASSPTGGSEQYF	TGCGCCAGCAGCCCCACCGGGGGGTCCGAGCAGTACTTC
-	TRBV7-2	TRBJ2-3	TRBD1	CASSLGGLQGVADTQYF	TGTGCCAGCAGCTTAGGCGGGCTACAGGGGGTCGCAGATACGCAGTATTTT
-	TRBV7-3	TRBJ2-3	-	CASSSLANTDTQYF	TGTGCCAGCAGCAGCCTTGCAAACACAGATACGCAGTATTTT
-	TRBV2	TRBJ2-5	TRBD1	CASGSGQGMGEQYF	TGTGCCAGTGGCTCGGGACAGGGAATGGGTGAGCAGTACTTC
-	TRBV7-8	TRBJ2-3	-	CASSPRDFRTDTQYF	TGTGCCAGCAGCCCGAGGGACTTTAGAACAGATACGCAGTATTTT